The 29 T cell receptor beta chains presented below share a single source sample, sequenced in a study of cytomegalovirus exposure and HLA in healthy donors. PCR used 60 Vbeta primers and 13 Jbeta primers. This table comes from immunoSEQ multiplex PCR, and its TCRdb copy is limited to in-frame clones, with some not included. The data hold 150,000 to 200,000 clones, with roughly three quarters observed a single time. Sequences were obtained from PBMCs. These receptors originate from a male donor in good health and CMV-seronegative.

V is TRBV25-1 and J is TRBJ2-5; TRBD2 matches 11 bases. V gave up 3 bases and J gave up 2 bases; unmatched junction bases: 8. There are 17 residues in the CDR3. Germline values: CDR1 MGHDK, CDR2 SYGVNS. This CDR3 reads CASSEFSTSGSQETQYF. In DNA, the CDR3 is TGTGCCAGCAGTGAGTTTAGTACTAGCGGGAGTCAAGAGACCCAGTACTTC.

This clone was observed once. V usage is TRBV4-2 and J usage is TRBJ2-7; 9 bases are shared with TRBD1. Germline values: CDR1 LGHNA, CDR2 YNFKEQ. This CDR3 has 16 amino acids. Trimming cost V 3 bases and J 3 bases; bases outside gene matches: 9. CDR3 region: CASSQGGQGIFYEQYF. The DNA of the CDR3 is TGTGCCAGCAGCCAGGGCGGACAGGGGATTTTCTACGAGCAGTACTTC.

The chain links TRBV5-1 to TRBJ1-3, with TRBD1 matching over 9 bases. From germline, CDR1 is SGHRS and CDR2 YFSETQ. The ends lost 1 base at V and 7 bases at J; junction bases unmatched: 12. The CDR3 spans 17 residues. The CDR3 region has the DNA TGCGCCAGCAGCTTGACGGGACAGGGCCTTGCACGGAACACCATATATTTT. It yields the protein CASSLTGQGLARNTIYF.

The V call is TRBV5-1, the J call TRBJ2-3, with 7 bases matching TRBD1. This CDR3 comprises 15 residues. CDR1 and CDR2 (germline): SGHRS, YFSETQ. Trimming cost V 0 bases and J 4 bases; bases outside gene matches: 5. The CDR3 DNA sequence: TGCGCCAGCAGCTTGGCCGGACAGGCGGCAGATACGCAGTATTTT. As protein: CASSLAGQAADTQYF.

This chain links TRBV19 with TRBJ2-7, with D unresolved. V dropped 6 bases and J dropped 1 base, with 10 bases sitting between them. This CDR3 has 13 amino acids. Germline values: CDR1 LNHDA, CDR2 SQIVND (reference sequence). CDR3 sequence reads: CASSTVESYEQYF. The CDR3 DNA follows: TGTGCCAGTAGCACAGTAGAATCCTACGAGCAGTACTTC.

This CDR3 reads CASSGGVRTEAFF. CDR3 bases: TGTGCCAGCAGCGGGGGGGTGAGGACTGAAGCTTTCTTT. This chain uses TRBV7-6 with TRBJ1-1; a weak D match, TRBD1 (5 bases). V was shortened by 5 bases and J by 5 bases, with 12 bases between the two germline ends. Per the germline V gene, CDR1 is SGHVS and CDR2 is FNYEAQ. The CDR3 has 13 residues.

V gene TRBV28 combines with J gene TRBJ2-7; TRBD1 matches at 7 bases. Germline V gene lookup returns CDR1 MDHEN and CDR2 SYDVKM. CDR3 size: 14 residues. V gave up 4 bases and J gave up 2 bases; unmatched junction bases: 5. The DNA for the CDR3 is TGTGCCAGCAGTTCGGTGACAGGGCCCTACGAGCAGTACTTC. The encoded protein is CASSSVTGPYEQYF.

This sequence joins TRBV9 and TRBJ2-1; 11 bases line up with TRBD1. CDR1 and CDR2 from the germline V gene are SGDLS and YYNGEE. The length of the CDR3 is 15 residues. Losses at the gene ends were 0 bases for V and 7 bases for J; bases not matched to a gene: 3. The CDR3 spells CASSVEGQGVNEQFF. The CDR3 coding sequence is TGTGCCAGCAGCGTAGAGGGACAGGGGGTTAATGAGCAGTTCTTC.

The V call is TRBV9, the J call TRBJ2-1, with TRBD1 matching 11 bases. Germline lookup yields CDR1 SGDLS and CDR2 YYNGEE. V shed 3 bases, J shed 10 bases, and the junction held 6 bases outside the gene matches. CDR3 length equals 14 residues. The CDR3 loop is CASSAGQGAREQFF. CDR3 DNA sequence: TGTGCCAGCAGCGCCGGACAGGGGGCTCGCGAGCAGTTCTTC. Complete variable domain (other parts from reference TRBV9 and TRBJ2-1): DSGVTQTPKHLITATGQRVTLRCSPRSGDLSVYWYQQSLDQGLQFLIQYYNGEERAKGNILERFSAQQFPDLHSELNLSSLELGDSALYFCASSAGQGAREQFFGPGTRLTVL.

The chain is built from TRBV21-1 and TRBJ1-2; the table assigns TRBD1, which was not confirmed against the DNA. TRBV21-1 is a recognized pseudogene. This CDR3 is 14 amino acids long. CDR3 in amino acids: CASRCRGWNYGYTF. As DNA, the CDR3 is TGTGCCAGCAGGTGTAGGGGATGGAACTATGGCTACACCTTC.

In the case of this clone: This sample includes further DNA sequences coding for the same CDR3. This chain connects TRBV9 to TRBJ1-1; 7 positions agree with TRBD1. The CDR3 is made up of 14 amino acids. The trim removed 4 bases at V and 0 bases at J, leaving 3 bases unmatched. CDR1 and CDR2 from the germline V gene are SGDLS and YYNGEE. CDR3 residues: CASSPGTVNTEAFF. DNA of the CDR3: TGTGCCAGCAGCCCCGGGACAGTGAACACTGAAGCTTTCTTT.

V is TRBV2 and J is TRBJ2-1; possible D gene TRBD2, 6 bases. From germline, CDR1 is SNHLY and CDR2 FYNNEI. This CDR3 has 14 amino acids. V gave up 5 bases and J gave up 10 bases, with 18 bases separating them. For the CDR3, the DNA is TGTGCCAGCAGTTCGCCGGAGGGAGATGGGGAGCAGTTCTTC. Its translation is CASSSPEGDGEQFF.

This clone was detected a few times. The chain employs TRBV19 and TRBJ2-7, with TRBD1 matching over 7 bases. This CDR3 spans 14 amino acids. Germline assignment: CDR1 LNHDA and CDR2 SQIVND (reference sequence). Unmatched junction bases numbered 8, after V lost 6 bases and J lost 3 bases. The chain's CDR3 is CASSQTGKGYEQYF. The CDR3 DNA follows: TGTGCCAGTAGCCAGACAGGGAAAGGCTACGAGCAGTACTTC.

This chain links TRBV28 with TRBJ1-5; no clear D. CDR3 length: 13 residues. V was cut by 2 bases and J by 11 bases, with 13 bases left in between. Germline CDR1 is MDHEN and CDR2 is SYDVKM. CDR3 nucleotide sequence: TGTGCCAGCAGTTTACCGCCTTTTCGGGCCCAGCATTTT. Translation: CASSLPPFRAQHF. Looking up the rest from reference TRBV28 and TRBJ1-5 gives the full variable domain: DVKVTQSSRYLVKRTGEKVFLECVQDMDHENMFWYRQDPGLGLRLIYFSYDVKMKEKGDIPEGYSVSREKKERFSLILESASTNQTSMYLCASSLPPFRAQHFGDGTRLSIL.

V usage is TRBV5-1 and J usage is TRBJ1-5, with 7 nucleotides matching TRBD1. The CDR3 totals 15 residues. Germline V gene lookup returns CDR1 SGHRS and CDR2 YFSETQ. The V gene end was trimmed by 0 bases and the J gene end by 4 bases; junction bases not matched to a gene: 4. CDR3 sequence: CASSLAGTANQPQHF. CDR3 in DNA: TGCGCCAGCAGCTTGGCGGGGACAGCGAATCAGCCCCAGCATTTT. Combining the CDR3 with reference TRBV5-1 and TRBJ1-5 gives the whole variable domain KAGVTQTPRYLIKTRGQQVTLSCSPISGHRSVSWYQQTPGQGLQFLFEYFSETQRNKGNFPGRFSGRQFSNSRSEMNVSTLELGDSALYLCASSLAGTANQPQHFGDGTRLSIL.

The J gene is TRBJ2-7, the V gene TRBV19, with TRBD2 identical over 8 bases. After removal of 1 base from V and 2 bases from J, the junction contained 1 base not matched to a gene. This CDR3 is 14 amino acids long. Germline V gene lookup returns CDR1 LNHDA and CDR2 SQIVND (reference sequence). The DNA for the CDR3 is TGTGCCAGTAGTATAGCGGGGGGGGCCTACGAGCAGTACTTC. Protein: CASSIAGGAYEQYF. Drawing the rest from reference TRBV19 and TRBJ2-7, the complete variable domain is DGGITQSPKYLFRKEGQNVTLSCEQNLNHDAMYWYRQDPGQGLRLIYYSQIVNDFQKGDIAEGYSVSREKKESFPLTVTSAQKNPTAFYLCASSIAGGAYEQYFGPGTRLTVT.

Only a few counts were recorded for this clone. The genes are TRBV4-3 and TRBJ2-3; 7 bases line up with TRBD2. Looked up from germline, CDR1 is LGHNA and CDR2 is YSLEER. V lost 3 bases to trimming and J lost 2 bases; unmatched junction nucleotides: 8. The CDR3 spans 16 residues. The CDR3 sequence: CASSQSSGYTTDTQYF. The CDR3 nucleotides are TGCGCCAGCAGCCAGTCTAGCGGTTATACCACAGATACGCAGTATTTT.

This clone occurred a few times. This CDR3 is CARGQTYEQYF. In DNA, the CDR3 is TGTGCCAGGGGACAGACCTACGAGCAGTACTTC. This chain joins TRBV19 and TRBJ2-7; 7 positions agree with TRBD1. V lost 9 bases to trimming and J lost 2 bases; unmatched junction nucleotides: 1. There are 11 residues in the CDR3. Germline CDR1 and CDR2: LNHDA and SQIVND (reference sequence).

The chain combines TRBV25-1 with TRBJ2-5; no definite D call. This CDR3 spans 12 amino acids. V shed 6 bases and J shed 5 bases, with 10 bases lying between them. Germline CDR1 is MGHDK and CDR2 is SYGVNS. The DNA for the CDR3 is TGTGCCAGCAGGCAAGCCGGGGAGACCCAGTACTTC. Residues: CASRQAGETQYF.

This chain joins TRBV30 and TRBJ1-2, with 8 nucleotides matching TRBD1. Germline CDR1 reads GTSNPN; CDR2 reads SVGIG (reference sequence). The ends lost 3 bases at V and 6 bases at J; junction bases unmatched: 9. The CDR3 length is 14 residues. The CDR3 is CAWRAADRVDGYTF. CDR3 nucleotides: TGTGCCTGGAGGGCCGCGGACAGGGTGGATGGCTACACCTTC.

The J gene is TRBJ2-7, the V gene TRBV27, with TRBD2 identical over 12 bases. The CDR3 totals 17 residues. V shed 5 bases, J shed 1 base, and the junction held 9 bases outside the gene matches. CDR1 is MNHEY and CDR2 is SMNVEV in the germline V gene (reference sequence). Here the CDR3 DNA reads TGTGCCAGCAGTCCCTACCCGACTAGCGGGGGATCCTACGAGCAGTACTTC. Translation gives CASSPYPTSGGSYEQYF.

This chain uses TRBV7-2 with TRBJ1-2; D possibly corresponds to TRBD1 (6 bases). The CDR3 length is 13 residues. Germline CDR1 is SGHTA and CDR2 is FQGNSA. The V and J ends lost 0 bases and 8 bases respectively, with 10 bases between them. The CDR3 protein is CASSLAGGRGYTF. In DNA form, the CDR3 reads TGTGCCAGCAGCTTAGCAGGGGGACGGGGCTACACCTTC.

Points on this clone: The junction does not match germline at one end; this may be a read error. The V gene is TRBV9, the J gene TRBJ2-2; 8 bases line up with TRBD2. The CDR3 totals 19 residues. The germline gives CDR1 SGDLS, CDR2 YYNGEE. The CDR3 spells CASSVFSLAGFSNTGEPFF. Here the CDR3 DNA reads TGTGCCAGCAGCGTATTCAGCCTAGCGGGTTTTTCGAACACCGGGGAGCCGTTTTTT.

The chain recombines TRBV27 with TRBJ2-7; D ambiguous. This CDR3 has 14 amino acids. Germline V gene lookup returns CDR1 MNHEY and CDR2 SMNVEV (reference sequence). V was cut by 0 bases and J by 5 bases, with 11 bases left in between. The CDR3 coding sequence is TGTGCCAGCAGTTTATCGACGGGTAACCACGAGCAGTACTTC. Its protein product is CASSLSTGNHEQYF.

CDR3 sequence (DNA): TGTGCCAGCAGTTTTATACGCAACGGGGATACGCAGTATTTT. This codes for CASSFIRNGDTQYF. V is TRBV28 and J is TRBJ2-3; D uncertain. V was clipped by 3 bases and J by 6 bases, with 13 bases between them. Looked up from germline, CDR1 is MDHEN and CDR2 is SYDVKM. CDR3 length: 14 amino acids.

A few counts support this clone. The V gene is TRBV7-6, the J gene TRBJ2-1, with a weak D call TRBD1 (6 bases). CDR3 length: 20 amino acids. Trimming removed 1 base at V and 1 base at J, with 23 bases between. CDR1 and CDR2 from the germline V gene are SGHVS and FNYEAQ. The CDR3 loop reads CASSLVGVQGPRLSYNEQFF. As DNA, the CDR3 is TGTGCCAGCAGCTTAGTTGGTGTACAGGGCCCCCGATTGTCCTACAATGAGCAGTTCTTC.

This clone was detected a few times. This chain links TRBV28 with TRBJ1-4, with D perhaps matching TRBD1 (5 bases). This CDR3 contains 14 residues. The V and J ends lost 2 bases and 2 bases respectively, with 6 bases between them. Germline V lookup: CDR1 MDHEN, CDR2 SYDVKM. DNA for the CDR3: TGTGCCAGCAGTTTAGGGGGGACTAATGAAAAACTGTTTTTT. It yields the protein CASSLGGTNEKLFF.

J is TRBJ2-1 and V is TRBV5-4; TRBD2 agrees at 12 bases. Trimming cost V 5 bases and J 4 bases; bases outside gene matches: 10. Germline V gene data show CDR1 as SGHNT and CDR2 as YYREEE (reference sequence). This CDR3 region has 17 residues. The CDR3 nucleotides read TGTGCCAGCAGGACTAGCGGGAGAAAAGTACGGTACAATGAGCAGTTCTTC. Its translation: CASRTSGRKVRYNEQFF. The entire variable domain, with the rest obtained from reference TRBV5-4 and TRBJ2-1, is as follows: ETGVTQSPTHLIKTRGQQVTLRCSSQSGHNTVSWYQQALGQGPQFIFQYYREEENGRGNFPPRFSGLQFPNYSSELNVNALELDDSALYLCASRTSGRKVRYNEQFFGPGTRLTVL.

The chain employs TRBV30 and TRBJ1-6, with a possible D match to TRBD1 (6 bases). The CDR3 extends over 14 amino acids. The V end lost 5 bases, the J end lost 0 bases, and 8 bases lay between the germline ends. Germline CDR1 is GTSNPN and CDR2 is SVGIG (reference sequence). This CDR3 reads CAWDRSSYNSPLHF. CDR3 bases: TGTGCCTGGGACAGGAGCTCCTATAATTCACCCCTCCACTTT.